These T cell receptor beta chains were read from a single sample in a study of lymphopenia after photon versus proton radiotherapy. Data came from immunoSEQ multiplex PCR; TCRdb stores just in-frame clones and leaves some out. In the table there are 150,000 to 200,000 clones, about nine tenths of which are singletons. Sequenced material: peripheral blood, taken from a patient treated with photon-based radiotherapy. The receptors originated from a man aged 45-65 years with gastric cancer. The CDR3 runs from the conserved cysteine through the conserved F or W. Each record gives: D gene, V gene, clone size, J gene, CDR3 DNA, CDR3 protein. D genes are given only for firm matches. The listing skips clone size in some rows; elsewhere it reads once, few, many or a size class.

NA	TRBV10-2	NA	TRBJ2-1	TGCGCCAGCATCCGGGAGACCGGCAATGAGCAGTTCTTC	CASIRETGNEQFF
NA	TRBV5-1	NA	TRBJ1-4	TGCGCCAGCAGCTTGGAAGGGGTCTCTAATGAAAAACTGTTTTTT	CASSLEGVSNEKLFF
NA	TRBV7-9	NA	TRBJ2-5	TGTGCCAGCAGACCCAGGGCTGGAGAGACCCAGTACTTC	CASRPRAGETQYF
TRBD2	TRBV6-5	NA	TRBJ2-1	TGTGCCAGCAGGACGGGACTAGCGGGATTCAATGAGCAGTTCTTC	CASRTGLAGFNEQFF
TRBD1	TRBV29-1	few	TRBJ2-1	TGCAGCGCGGGGACAGCCTACAATGAGCAGTTCTTC	CSAGTAYNEQFF
NA	TRBV19	NA	TRBJ1-4	TGTGCCAGTGGGCAGGGCTTCAGGTTCGGAACTAATGAAAAACTGTTTTTT	CASGQGFRFGTNEKLFF
TRBD2	TRBV6-6	NA	TRBJ2-1	TGTGCCAGCCGGGTGAGCGGGGGTAACAATGAGCAGTTCTTC	CASRVSGGNNEQFF
NA	TRBV6-7	NA	TRBJ1-5	TGTGCCAGCAGTTCAGGCAGCAGAGGTAATCAGCCCCAGCATTTT	CASSSGSRGNQPQHF
NA	TRBV6-5	once	TRBJ1-3	TGTGCCAGCAGTTATGGGAACTCTGGAAACACCATATATTTT	CASSYGNSGNTIYF
TRBD2	TRBV5-4	NA	TRBJ2-5	TGTGCCAGCAGCTTGGCTGGGGGGGAAGGGGAGACCCAGTACTTC	CASSLAGGEGETQYF
NA	TRBV28	NA	TRBJ1-3	TGTGCCAGCACTCCGGGACACCTCAGCTCTGGAAACACCATATATTTT	CASTPGHLSSGNTIYF
TRBD2	TRBV10-2	NA	TRBJ2-1	TGCGCCAGCAGTGGGTCCCAGCTAGCGGGAGCGATAGGTGAGCAGTTCTTC	CASSGSQLAGAIGEQFF
TRBD2	TRBV28	NA	TRBJ2-2	TGTGCCAGCAGTTCAACCGGGACTAGCGGCGGGGAGCTGTTTTTT	CASSSTGTSGGELFF
NA	TRBV7-9	NA	TRBJ1-3	TGTGCCAGCAGCTTAAGCTTCTCTGGAAACACCATATATTTT	CASSLSFSGNTIYF
NA	TRBV10-3	few	TRBJ2-7	TGTGCCATCAGCAATTTAGACGAGCAGTACTTC	CAISNLDEQYF
TRBD1	TRBV19	NA	TRBJ1-4	TGTGCCAGTCGACTGACAGGGGGTAATGAAAAACTGTTTTTT	CASRLTGGNEKLFF
TRBD1	TRBV29-1	NA	TRBJ1-3	TGCAGCGTTCCCGGGACAGTTGGAAACACCATATATTTT	CSVPGTVGNTIYF
NA	TRBV5-1	NA	TRBJ2-7	TGCGCCAGCAGCCGGTCCGACAGCACCTACGAGCAGTACTTC	CASSRSDSTYEQYF
NA	TRBV2	NA	TRBJ2-5	TGTGCCAGCGGAGGAGGGTTAGGAGAGACCCAGTACTTC	CASGGGLGETQYF
NA	TRBV7-9	NA	TRBJ2-2	TGTGCCAGCAGCAGGGGACCGGCTAACACCGGGGAGCTGTTTTTT	CASSRGPANTGELFF
NA	TRBV7-9	once	TRBJ1-2	TGTGCCAGCAGCCCCCGGATCGAGGTCCCCTATGGCTACACCTTC	CASSPRIEVPYGYTF
TRBD2	TRBV30	NA	TRBJ2-3	TGTGCCTGGAGTGGGCTAGCGGGAAAGACAGATACGCAGTATTTT	CAWSGLAGKTDTQYF
NA	TRBV28	NA	TRBJ1-2	TGTGCCAGCACCCCCATGGTAATCTCAGGGACCTATGGCTACACCTTC	CASTPMVISGTYGYTF
TRBD1	TRBV9	NA	TRBJ2-5	TGTGCCAGCAGCCCCCGGGGACAGGGGGGGGAGACCCAGTACTTC	CASSPRGQGGETQYF
TRBD1	TRBV29-1	NA	TRBJ2-7	TGCAGCGCTGAGGACAGGGGTCACGAGCAGTACTTC	CSAEDRGHEQYF
NA	TRBV5-1	NA	TRBJ2-1	TGCGCCAGCAACAAAGGGGGTAGCAGTTACAATGAGCAGTTCTTC	CASNKGGSSYNEQFF
NA	TRBV19	NA	TRBJ2-5	TGTGCCAGTAGTATAGTTGGGGGAGCATTAGAGACCCAGTACTTC	CASSIVGGALETQYF
NA	TRBV7-2	few	TRBJ1-1	TGTGCCAGCATAGGACAAACGAACACTGAAGCTTTCTTT	CASIGQTNTEAFF
NA	TRBV27	NA	TRBJ1-1	TGTGCCAGCAGAGTGACAGATCACATGAACACTGAAGCTTTCTTT	CASRVTDHMNTEAFF
NA	TRBV9	NA	TRBJ2-1	TGTGCCAGCAGCGTAGCCCGGCTAGCGAGTTACAATGAGCAGTTCTTC	CASSVARLASYNEQFF
NA	TRBV18	NA	TRBJ1-1	TGTGCCAGCTCACCCTCCGCGGGCATGGGGACTGAAGCTTTCTTT	CASSPSAGMGTEAFF
TRBD2	TRBV4-3	NA	TRBJ2-3	TGCGCCAGCAGCCAAGGGACTAGCGGGGGTGGGGCTACGCAGTATTTT	CASSQGTSGGGATQYF
NA	TRBV7-9	NA	TRBJ1-1	TGTGCCAGCAGCTACAAGGACACTGAAGCTTTCTTT	CASSYKDTEAFF
TRBD1	TRBV2	few	TRBJ1-1	TGTGCCAGCTCGACAGGGCTGTCGAACACTGAAGCTTTCTTT	CASSTGLSNTEAFF
TRBD1	TRBV5-1	NA	TRBJ1-5	TGCGCCAGCAGCGAGACAGGGGGACCAAATCAGCCCCAGCATTTT	CASSETGGPNQPQHF
TRBD1	TRBV30	NA	TRBJ1-1	TGTGCCTGGAGCAGGGACAGGGGCTGGGCCACTGAAGCTTTCTTT	CAWSRDRGWATEAFF
NA	TRBV5-1	NA	TRBJ1-4	TGCGCCAGCAGCCCCTGGGGGGCAACTAATGAAAAACTGTTTTTT	CASSPWGATNEKLFF
NA	TRBV27	NA	TRBJ1-3	TGTGCCAGCAGTTTAGAGGGGACCTCTGGAAACACCATATATTTT	CASSLEGTSGNTIYF
TRBD1	TRBV7-8	NA	TRBJ1-4	TGTGCCAGCAGCCCATACGGGACAGGGGATGAAAAACTGTTTTTT	CASSPYGTGDEKLFF
NA	TRBV6-5	NA	TRBJ2-3	TGTGCCAGCAGTTACGGAGGGAGTCGCACAGATACGCAGTATTTT	CASSYGGSRTDTQYF
NA	TRBV10-1	NA	TRBJ2-4	TGCGCCAGCAGTAGTACGGGAGCGAAAAACATTCAGTACTTC	CASSSTGAKNIQYF